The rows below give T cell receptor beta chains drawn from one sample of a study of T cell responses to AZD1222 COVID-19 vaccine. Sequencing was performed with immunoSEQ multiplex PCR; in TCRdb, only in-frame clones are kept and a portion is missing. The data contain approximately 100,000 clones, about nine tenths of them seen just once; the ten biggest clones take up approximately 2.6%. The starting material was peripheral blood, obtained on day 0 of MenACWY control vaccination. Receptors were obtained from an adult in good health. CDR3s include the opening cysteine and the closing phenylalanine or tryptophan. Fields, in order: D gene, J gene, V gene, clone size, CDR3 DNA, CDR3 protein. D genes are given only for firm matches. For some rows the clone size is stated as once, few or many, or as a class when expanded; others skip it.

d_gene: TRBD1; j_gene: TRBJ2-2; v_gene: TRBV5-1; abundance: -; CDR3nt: TGCGCCAGCAGCTTACTGGGACAGGGCGAAGCCGGGGAGCTGTTTTTT; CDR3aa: CASSLLGQGEAGELFF
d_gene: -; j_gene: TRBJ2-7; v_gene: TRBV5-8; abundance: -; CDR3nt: TGTGCCAGCAGCTTAAGTCGGGAAAGCGAGCAGTACTTC; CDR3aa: CASSLSRESEQYF
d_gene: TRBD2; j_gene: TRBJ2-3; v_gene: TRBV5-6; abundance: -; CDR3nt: TGTGCCAGCAGCCGCATTACTAGCGGTCTAAGCACAGATACGCAGTATTTT; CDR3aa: CASSRITSGLSTDTQYF
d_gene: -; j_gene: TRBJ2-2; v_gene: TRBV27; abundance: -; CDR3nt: TGTGCCAGCCAAAGTTGGACGGGGACCGGGGAGCTGTTTTTT; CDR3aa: CASQSWTGTGELFF
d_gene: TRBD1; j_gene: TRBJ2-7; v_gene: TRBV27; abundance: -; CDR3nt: TGTGCCAGCAGTTCCCAATCGACAGGGCGAGGGAACGCCTACGAGCAGTACTTC; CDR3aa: CASSSQSTGRGNAYEQYF
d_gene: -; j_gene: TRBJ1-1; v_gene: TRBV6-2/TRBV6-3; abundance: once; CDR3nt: TGTGCCAGCAGTCGATATAACACTGAAGCTTTCTTT; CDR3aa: CASSRYNTEAFF
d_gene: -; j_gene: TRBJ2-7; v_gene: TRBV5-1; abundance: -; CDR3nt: TGCGCCAGCAGCTTGGAGGGGGTCTCCTACGAGCAGTACTTC; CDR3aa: CASSLEGVSYEQYF
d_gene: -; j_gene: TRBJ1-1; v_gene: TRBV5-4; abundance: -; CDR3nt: TGTGCCAGCAGCCCACAGGGCGGCACTGAAGCTTTCTTT; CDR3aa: CASSPQGGTEAFF
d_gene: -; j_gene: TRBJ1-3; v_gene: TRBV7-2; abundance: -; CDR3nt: TGTGCCACCAGAGGAGGGATTGGAAACACCATATATTTT; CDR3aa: CATRGGIGNTIYF
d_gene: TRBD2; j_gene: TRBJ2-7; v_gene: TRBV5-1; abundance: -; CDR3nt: TGCGCCAGCAGTCTGAGCGGGGGGAGGACCTACGAGCAGTACTTC; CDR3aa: CASSLSGGRTYEQYF
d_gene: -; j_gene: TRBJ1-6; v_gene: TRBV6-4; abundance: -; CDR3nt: TGTGCCAGCAGTGACGGGCGGAATTCACCCCTCCACTTT; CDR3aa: CASSDGRNSPLHF
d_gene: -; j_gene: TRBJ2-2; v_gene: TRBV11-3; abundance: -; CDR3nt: TGTGCCAGCTTCAAGGGGGGTCCGAACACCGGGGAGCTGTTTTTT; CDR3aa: CASFKGGPNTGELFF
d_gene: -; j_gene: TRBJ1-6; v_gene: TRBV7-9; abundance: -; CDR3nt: TGTGCCAGCGAAAGCGGGACAAGCATAAATTCACCCCTCCACTTT; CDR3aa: CASESGTSINSPLHF
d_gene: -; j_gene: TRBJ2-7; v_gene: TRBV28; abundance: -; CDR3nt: TGTGCCAGCAGTCTACAGGGTCAGGGCTACGAGCAGTACTTC; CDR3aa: CASSLQGQGYEQYF
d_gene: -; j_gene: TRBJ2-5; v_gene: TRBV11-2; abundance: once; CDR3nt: TGTGCCAGCAGCCTCTCAATTCGGGAGACCCAGTACTTC; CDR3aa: CASSLSIRETQYF
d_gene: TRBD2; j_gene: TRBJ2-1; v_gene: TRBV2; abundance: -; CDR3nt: TGTGCCAGCAGTGCGGCGGGGGGGTACAATGAGCAGTTCTTC; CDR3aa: CASSAAGGYNEQFF
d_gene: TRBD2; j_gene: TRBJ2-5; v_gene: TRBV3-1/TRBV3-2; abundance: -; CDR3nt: TGTGCCAGCAGATTCAGCGGGGGGGGAGAGACCCAGTACTTC; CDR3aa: CASRFSGGGETQYF
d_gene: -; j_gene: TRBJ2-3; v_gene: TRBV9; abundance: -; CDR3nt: TGTGCCAGCAGCGTAACCCAGGGCCTCACAGATACGCAGTATTTT; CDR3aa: CASSVTQGLTDTQYF
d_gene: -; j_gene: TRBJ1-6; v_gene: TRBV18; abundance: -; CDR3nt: TGTGCCAGCTCACCACGGGACGGCGGTTCACCCCTCCACTTT; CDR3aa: CASSPRDGGSPLHF
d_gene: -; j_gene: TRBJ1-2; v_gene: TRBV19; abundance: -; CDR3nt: TGTGCCAGTACCCCCTCGGAGGTCTATGGCTACACCTTC; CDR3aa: CASTPSEVYGYTF
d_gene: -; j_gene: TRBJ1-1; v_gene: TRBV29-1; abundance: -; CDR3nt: TGCAGCGTTGTCCCCCCGAACAGCTTGAACACTGAAGCTTTCTTT; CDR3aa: CSVVPPNSLNTEAFF
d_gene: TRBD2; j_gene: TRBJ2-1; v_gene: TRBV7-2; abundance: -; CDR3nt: TGTGCCAGCAGCTTAGAAGGGGTAGCGGGGGTAAAGCAGTTCTTC; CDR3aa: CASSLEGVAGVKQFF
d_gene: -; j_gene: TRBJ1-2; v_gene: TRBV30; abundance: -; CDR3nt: TGTGCCTGGAGTCCCGGGACGGTTAACTATGGCTACACCTTC; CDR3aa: CAWSPGTVNYGYTF
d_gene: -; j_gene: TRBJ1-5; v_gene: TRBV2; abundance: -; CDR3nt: TGTGCCAGCAGCAGTCAGGGAAGCAATCAGCCCCAGCATTTT; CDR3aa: CASSSQGSNQPQHF
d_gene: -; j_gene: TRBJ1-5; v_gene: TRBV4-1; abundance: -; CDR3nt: TGCGCCAGCAGCCAAGTCCTAAGCCAGAGCAATCAGCCCCAGCATTTT; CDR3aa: CASSQVLSQSNQPQHF
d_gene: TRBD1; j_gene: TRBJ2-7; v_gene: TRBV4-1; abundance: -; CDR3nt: TGCGCCAGCAGCCAAGGTGCGACAGGGCCCTACGAGCAGTACTTC; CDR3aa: CASSQGATGPYEQYF
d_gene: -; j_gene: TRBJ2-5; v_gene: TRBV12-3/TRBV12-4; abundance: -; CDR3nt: TGTGCCAGCAGTTTGCCAGGGCGGGAGACCCAGTACTTC; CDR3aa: CASSLPGRETQYF
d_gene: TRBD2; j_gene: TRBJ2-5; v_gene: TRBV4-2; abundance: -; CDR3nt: TGTGCCAGCAGCCAAGATCCGACTAGCGGGGGTGAGGAGACCCAGTACTTC; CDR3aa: CASSQDPTSGGEETQYF
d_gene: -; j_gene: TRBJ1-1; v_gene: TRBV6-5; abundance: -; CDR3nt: TGTGCCAGCATTAACAAGGTGACTGAAGCTTTCTTT; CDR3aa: CASINKVTEAFF
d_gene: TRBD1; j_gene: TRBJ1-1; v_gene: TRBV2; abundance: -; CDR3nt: TGTGCCAGCAACAGGGGGATGAACACTGAAGCTTTCTTT; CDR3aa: CASNRGMNTEAFF
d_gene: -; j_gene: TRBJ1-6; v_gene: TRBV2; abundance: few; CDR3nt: TGTGCCAGCAGTGAGGGGAGGGTGAGGAATTCACCCCTCCACTTT; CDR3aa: CASSEGRVRNSPLHF
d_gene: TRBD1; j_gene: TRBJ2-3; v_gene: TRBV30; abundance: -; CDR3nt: TGTGCCTGGATCGACAGGGGAAGCACAGATACGCAGTATTTT; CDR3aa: CAWIDRGSTDTQYF
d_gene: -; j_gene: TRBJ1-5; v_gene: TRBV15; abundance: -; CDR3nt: TGTGCCACCAGCACCAATAGCAATCAGCCCCAGCATTTT; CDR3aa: CATSTNSNQPQHF
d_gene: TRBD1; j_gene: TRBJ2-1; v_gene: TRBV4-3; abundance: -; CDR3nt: TGCGCCAGCAGCCCGACCCTAGCCCTGGACAGGGGACCCTACAATGAGCAGTTCTTC; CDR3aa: CASSPTLALDRGPYNEQFF